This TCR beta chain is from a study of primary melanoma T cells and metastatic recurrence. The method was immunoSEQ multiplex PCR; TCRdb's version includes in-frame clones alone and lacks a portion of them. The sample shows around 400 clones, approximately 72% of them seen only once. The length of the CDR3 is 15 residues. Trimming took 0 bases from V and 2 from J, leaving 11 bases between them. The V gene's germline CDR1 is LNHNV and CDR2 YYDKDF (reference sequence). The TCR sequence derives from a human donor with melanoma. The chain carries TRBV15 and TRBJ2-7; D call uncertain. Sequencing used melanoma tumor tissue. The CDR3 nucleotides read TGTGCCACCAGCAGAGATCGAGGCGGAACCTACGAGCAGTACTTC. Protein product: CATSRDRGGTYEQYF.